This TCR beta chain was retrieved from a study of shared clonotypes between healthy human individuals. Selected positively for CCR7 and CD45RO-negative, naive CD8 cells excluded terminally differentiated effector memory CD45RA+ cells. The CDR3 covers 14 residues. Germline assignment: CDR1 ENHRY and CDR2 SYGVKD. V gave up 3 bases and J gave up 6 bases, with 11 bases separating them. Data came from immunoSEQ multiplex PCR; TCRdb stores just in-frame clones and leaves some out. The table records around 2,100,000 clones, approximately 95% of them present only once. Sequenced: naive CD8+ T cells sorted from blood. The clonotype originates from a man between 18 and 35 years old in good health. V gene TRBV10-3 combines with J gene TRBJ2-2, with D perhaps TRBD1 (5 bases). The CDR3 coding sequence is TGTGCCATCAGTGATCTGAGACAGCCCGGGGAGCTGTTTTTT. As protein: CAISDLRQPGELFF.